The clone carrying this T cell receptor (beta chain) has just one count. The antigen remains undetermined. Deletions cut 5 bases from V and 0 bases from J, with 5 bases between. CDR3 length equals 14 residues. Germline V gene data show CDR1 as SGHTA and CDR2 as FQGTGA. Patients got ipilimumab 1 mg/kg beginning 14 to 28 days post-transplant. This specimen belongs to a study of ipilimumab plus nivolumab after autologous stem cell transplantation. On the study more broadly: Patients received a median of roughly five ipilimumab and roughly eight nivolumab doses. The DLBCL group included primary refractory and relapsed cases.

Findings of the study overall: Authors suggest TCR repertoire, Treg phenotype and gut microbiota support further study.

Produced via immunoSEQ multiplex PCR; TCRdb's table is partial and in-frame only. The sample carries 84,000 or so clones, approximately 86% recorded once. The chain recombines TRBV7-3 with TRBJ2-6; the D gene is possibly TRBD1 (5 bases). The sequence was collected from a male donor with diffuse large B-cell lymphoma. Specimen: PBMCs, collected in a trial of ipilimumab plus nivolumab as post-transplant consolidation. The CDR3 DNA reads as TGTGCCAGCAGCACAGGCTCTGGGGCCAACGTCCTGACTTTC. It codes for CASSTGSGANVLTF.